This T cell receptor beta chain was identified in a study of response to subunit inactivated influenza vaccine. Study-level findings and limits: Only a handful of new T cells, the authors suggested, are recruited with each seasonal influenza vaccination.

The sample holds a few counts of this clonotype. Its antigen is unidentified. The V gene end was trimmed by 8 bases and the J gene end by 7 bases; junction bases not matched to a gene: 4. The CDR3 loop spans 13 amino acids. TCRdb ran MiXCR on the RT-PCR reads and lists one entry per CDR3 protein. The table records approximately 230,000 distinct CDR3 sequences, 12% of them present only once. This clonotype was obtained from a man aged 50 to 59 who received an inactivated influenza vaccine. V gene TRBV12-3 or TRBV12-4 combines with J gene TRBJ2-2; 10 bases line up with TRBD1. The specimen comprised non-naive T cells sorted from PBMCs, sampled 14 to 15 days before vaccination. The CDR3 DNA reads TGTGCCAGCTCGACAGGGGGCGACGGGGAGCTGTTTTTT. Its protein is CASSTGGDGELFF.